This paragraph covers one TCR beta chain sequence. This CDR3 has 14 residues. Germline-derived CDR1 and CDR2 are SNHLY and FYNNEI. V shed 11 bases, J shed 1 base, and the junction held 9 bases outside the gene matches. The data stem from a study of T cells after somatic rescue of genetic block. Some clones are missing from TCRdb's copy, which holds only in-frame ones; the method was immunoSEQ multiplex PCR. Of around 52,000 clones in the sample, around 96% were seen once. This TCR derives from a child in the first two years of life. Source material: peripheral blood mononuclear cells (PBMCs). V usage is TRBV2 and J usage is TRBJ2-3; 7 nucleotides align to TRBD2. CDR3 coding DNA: TGTGCCGACAACTCTGGGAGGGGCACAGATACGCAGTATTTT. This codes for CADNSGRGTDTQYF.